These 15 T cell receptor beta chains share one sample of origin, sequenced in a study of blood T cell repertoires in COVID-19. Method: immunoSEQ multiplex PCR; TCRdb's copy keeps in-frame clones and lacks some. The sample shows around 98,000 clones, around 82% of them seen only once. Material: peripheral blood. The receptors here all came from a man between 65 and 85 years old with active or convalescent COVID-19.

The gene calls are TRBV2 and TRBJ1-2; 7 bases line up with TRBD1. Losses at the gene ends were 2 bases for V and 6 bases for J; bases not matched to a gene: 15. The CDR3 is made up of 17 amino acids. Per the germline V gene, CDR1 is SNHLY and CDR2 is FYNNEI. CDR3 in amino acids: CASSETPWQGGNDGYTF. CDR3 in DNA: TGTGCCAGCAGTGAAACCCCCTGGCAGGGGGGAAACGATGGCTACACCTTC.

CDR3 bases: TGTGCCAGCAGCTGGACTAGCGGGGGCAATGAGCAGTTCTTC. Translating it yields CASSWTSGGNEQFF. This chain connects TRBV7-2 to TRBJ2-1; TRBD2 agrees at 13 bases. CDR1 is SGHTA, CDR2 FQGNSA, per germline. V lost 4 bases and J lost 6; bases outside the gene matches: 0. This CDR3 is 14 amino acids long.

The V and J genes are TRBV7-9 and TRBJ2-2, with 7 bases matching TRBD1. The trim removed 3 bases at V and 6 bases at J, leaving 16 bases unmatched. The germline V gene encodes CDR1 SEHNR and CDR2 FQNEAQ (reference sequence). The CDR3 runs to 18 residues. In DNA, the CDR3 is TGTGCCAGCAGCTTTCCTATCGACAGGGCAGGGGACGCCGGGGAGCTGTTTTTT. This gives the protein CASSFPIDRAGDAGELFF. The full variable domain, rest sourced from reference TRBV7-9 and TRBJ2-2, is DTGVSQNPRHKITKRGQNVTFRCDPISEHNRLYWYRQTLGQGPEFLTYFQNEAQLEKSRLLSDRFSAERPKGSFSTLEIQRTEQGDSAMYLCASSFPIDRAGDAGELFFGEGSRLTVL.

This chain uses TRBV4-1 with TRBJ2-7; D is undetermined. The CDR3 sequence is 13 residues long. Germline assignment: CDR1 MGHRA and CDR2 YSYEKL. The germline V and J ends were trimmed by 1 base and 7 bases, with 11 bases remaining between them. Here the CDR3 DNA reads TGCGCCAGCAGCCAAGGCCACGGGTGGGAGCAGTACTTC. Its protein is CASSQGHGWEQYF.

This sequence joins TRBV3-1 (or the pseudogene TRBV3-2) and TRBJ1-1; D might be TRBD1 (5 bases). This CDR3 has 14 amino acids. Trimming cost V 1 base and J 3 bases, with 9 bases left between them. The germline gives CDR1 LGHDT, CDR2 YNNKEL (reference sequence). The CDR3 region has the DNA TGTGCCAGCAGCCAAGCGCGGGGGGACACTGAAGCTTTCTTT. This gives the protein CASSQARGDTEAFF.

The V and J genes are TRBV30 and TRBJ1-5, with D possibly TRBD1 on 6 matching bases. The CDR3 consists of 15 residues. V dropped 0 bases and J dropped 7 bases, with 16 bases sitting between them. CDR1 is GTSNPN and CDR2 is SVGIG in the germline V gene (reference sequence). CDR3 residues: CAWSVGSGGSQPQHF. For the CDR3, the DNA is TGTGCCTGGAGTGTTGGGTCGGGGGGCAGCCAGCCCCAGCATTTT.

The chain carries TRBV11-3 and TRBJ2-1; D is perhaps TRBD2 (6 bases). CDR3 length: 16 residues. V dropped 5 bases and J dropped 2 bases, with 16 bases sitting between them. The germline V gene has CDR1 SGHNT and CDR2 YENEEA. In DNA form, the CDR3 reads TGTGCCAGCAGCCATACGGGGGACTCCCCCTACAATGAGCAGTTCTTC. This gives the protein CASSHTGDSPYNEQFF.

J is TRBJ2-7 and V is TRBV2, with TRBD1 matching 7 bases. CDR1 is SNHLY, CDR2 FYNNEI, per germline. This CDR3 has 15 amino acids. Unmatched junction bases numbered 13, after V lost 8 bases and J lost 3 bases. The CDR3 DNA sequence: TGTGCCAGCGTACAATCTGGACAGGCTAACTACGAGCAGTACTTC. Its protein is CASVQSGQANYEQYF.

The chain has TRBV6-1 and TRBJ2-5, with a weak D call TRBD2 (6 bases). CDR3 length: 15 amino acids. Germline CDR1 is MNHNS and CDR2 is SASEGT. V gave up 0 bases and J gave up 4 bases, with 12 bases separating them. In DNA form, the CDR3 reads TGTGCCAGCAGTGAAGCGCTCAGGGAGGTAGAGACCCAGTACTTC. Translating gives CASSEALREVETQYF.

V gene TRBV27 combines with J gene TRBJ2-7; D call uncertain. The germline gives CDR1 MNHEY, CDR2 SMNVEV (reference sequence). The CDR3 is made up of 13 amino acids. Trimming shortened V by 5 bases and J by 3 bases, and 11 bases separated the two germline ends. CDR3 amino acids: CASSPSWSYEQYF. The DNA for the CDR3 is TGTGCCAGCAGTCCCAGCTGGAGCTACGAGCAGTACTTC.

V gene TRBV29-1 combines with J gene TRBJ2-1; D not certain. Germline-derived CDR1 and CDR2 are SQVTM and ANQGSEA. The CDR3 length is 13 residues. The V and J ends lost 7 bases and 8 bases respectively, with 18 bases between them. The CDR3 nucleotides are TGCAGCGCTCCTTTCATTGGGCGCGATGAGCAGTTCTTC. This encodes CSAPFIGRDEQFF.

V gene TRBV3-1 (or the pseudogene TRBV3-2) combines with J gene TRBJ2-2; the match to TRBD1 covers 8 bases. The CDR3 contains 19 residues. From germline, CDR1 is LGHDT and CDR2 YNNKEL (reference sequence). After removal of 1 base from V and 5 bases from J, the junction contained 15 bases not matched to a gene. CDR3: CASSQVPGFRGRRTGELFF. The DNA for the CDR3 is TGTGCCAGCAGCCAAGTCCCGGGGTTCAGGGGGCGCAGAACCGGGGAGCTGTTTTTT.

A few counts support this clone. CDR3 region: CASSRGGQETQYF. The CDR3 coding sequence is TGCGCCAGCAGCCGGGGGGGACAAGAGACCCAGTACTTC. The J gene is TRBJ2-5, the V gene TRBV5-1; 8 positions agree with TRBD2. V was clipped by 4 bases and J by 2 bases; unmatched bases: 1. Germline CDR1 and CDR2: SGHRS and YFSETQ. The CDR3 totals 13 residues. Together with reference TRBV5-1 and TRBJ2-5, the CDR3 gives the full variable domain: KAGVTQTPRYLIKTRGQQVTLSCSPISGHRSVSWYQQTPGQGLQFLFEYFSETQRNKGNFPGRFSGRQFSNSRSEMNVSTLELGDSALYLCASSRGGQETQYFGPGTRLLVL.

The chain recombines TRBV7-9 with TRBJ2-2; D perhaps matches TRBD1 (6 bases). V lost 4 bases, J lost 4 bases, and 10 bases lay in between. This CDR3 is built from 14 residues. In germline, CDR1 is SEHNR, CDR2 FQNEAQ (reference sequence). CDR3: CASSSDSSTGELFF. The DNA for the CDR3 is TGTGCCAGCAGCTCGGACAGCTCCACCGGGGAGCTGTTTTTT.

This chain connects TRBV30 to TRBJ2-5; D might be TRBD2 (7 bases). The CDR3 covers 14 residues. CDR1 GTSNPN and CDR2 SVGIG come from the germline V gene (reference sequence). V was clipped by 4 bases and J by 5 bases, with 17 bases between them. CDR3 nucleotides: TGTGCCTGGAACTTAAGGGGGGGAGGGGAGACCCAGTACTTC. It codes for CAWNLRGGGETQYF. Using reference TRBV30 and TRBJ2-5 for the parts outside the CDR3, the full variable domain is SQTIHQWPATLVQPVGSPLSLECTVEGTSNPNLYWYRQAAGRGLQLLFYSVGIGQISSEVPQNLSASRPQDRQFILSSKKLLLSDSGFYLCAWNLRGGGETQYFGPGTRLLVL.